This passage covers 19 T cell receptor beta chains from one sample sequenced in a study of blood T cells in healthy people across ages. Sample-barcoded 5' priming and a J-beta primer mix drove a second PCR of roughly 7 to 11 cycles. TCRdb fed the 5' RACE reads into MiXCR, producing one record per CDR3 protein. The sample lists hundreds of thousands of distinct CDR3 sequences, approximately 65% occurring once. What was sequenced was blood. These receptors all stem from a young man in good health.

V usage is TRBV20-1 and J usage is TRBJ1-2; 11 bases line up with TRBD1. J lost 2 bases, V lost 6 bases, and 11 bases had no gene match. The V gene's germline CDR1 is DFQATT and CDR2 SNEGSKA (reference sequence). The CDR3 has 16 amino acids. The CDR3, as DNA: TGCAGTGCACCTACCGCCCGGACAGGGGGCAACTATGGCTACACCTTC. Residues: CSAPTARTGGNYGYTF.

This clonotype turned up a few times. This chain links TRBV3-1 with TRBJ2-3, with a possible D match to TRBD1 (6 bases). Germline V CDR1 and CDR2: LGHDT, YNNKEL (reference sequence). This CDR3 region has 15 residues. V shed 1 base and J shed 10 bases, with 18 bases lying between them. CDR3 residues: CASSQGGPAMSAQYF. The CDR3 DNA reads as TGTGCCAGCAGCCAAGGGGGGCCAGCCATGTCAGCGCAGTATTTT.

The rearrangement uses TRBV20-1 and TRBJ1-4; 11 bases match TRBD1. CDR1 is DFQATT and CDR2 is SNEGSKA in the germline V gene (reference sequence). Germline trimming cut 0 bases from V and 4 bases from J; bases unmatched to any gene: 10. The CDR3 has 18 residues. For the CDR3, the DNA is TGCAGTGCTAGAGATACGGGGACAGGGGGTCGCCTTAATGAAAAACTGTTTTTT. Its translation is CSARDTGTGGRLNEKLFF.

This clonotype was observed a single time. The chain uses TRBV14 and TRBJ1-2; 8 bases match TRBD1. The CDR3 loop spans 15 amino acids. After removal of 4 bases from V and 6 bases from J, the junction contained 10 bases not matched to a gene. Germline-derived CDR1 and CDR2 are SGHDN and FVKESK. As DNA, the CDR3 is TGTGCCAGCAGCCTCCTCAGGGGGCTTGAAAATGGCTACACCTTC. Protein: CASSLLRGLENGYTF.

The chain carries TRBV27 and TRBJ1-2, with D maybe TRBD1 (5 bases). The ends were cut back, 7 bases at V and 4 bases at J, with 16 bases in the middle. The CDR3 runs to 14 residues. Germline CDR1 MNHEY, CDR2 SMNVEV (reference sequence). Here the CDR3 reads CASTVVGGTYGYTF. CDR3 sequence (DNA): TGTGCCAGCACCGTCGTCGGGGGAACCTATGGCTACACCTTC.

A few counts support this clonotype. The chain has TRBV4-3 and TRBJ1-1, with a possible D match to TRBD1 (5 bases). Trimming removed 4 bases at V and 5 bases at J, with 23 bases between. Germline loops: CDR1 LGHNA, CDR2 YSLEER. The CDR3 is made up of 17 amino acids. The chain's CDR3 is CASSRDGAGQVGTEAFF. As DNA, the CDR3 is TGCGCCAGCAGCCGCGATGGGGCGGGGCAGGTGGGTACTGAAGCTTTCTTT.

This clonotype was seen a single time. This chain links TRBV6-2 or TRBV6-3 with TRBJ1-2; D is possibly TRBD1 (6 bases). Germline assignment: CDR1 MNHEY and CDR2 SVGEGT. The ends were cut back, 6 bases at V and 0 bases at J, with 14 bases in the middle. The length of the CDR3 is 15 residues. The CDR3 bases are TGTGCCAGCAGGCGCCTCCAGGGGTCTAACTATGGCTACACCTTC. Translating gives CASRRLQGSNYGYTF.

V is TRBV10-3 and J is TRBJ1-4; D possibly corresponds to TRBD1 (5 bases). Trimming pared 6 bases from V and 5 bases from J, leaving 7 bases between. CDR1 and CDR2 (germline): ENHRY, SYGVKD. The CDR3 is made up of 12 amino acids. CDR3 coding DNA: TGTGCCATCAGGACAGAGAATGAAAAACTGTTTTTT. It is translated as CAIRTENEKLFF.

This clonotype was observed once. The chain is built from TRBV4-3 and TRBJ2-1, with D possibly being TRBD1 (5 bases). Germline V gene data show CDR1 as LGHNA and CDR2 as YSLEER. This CDR3 is built from 17 residues. Trimming stripped 0 bases from V and 1 base from J, with 13 bases between. This CDR3 is CASSQDSWGRSYNEQFF. The CDR3 DNA reads as TGCGCCAGCAGCCAAGATAGCTGGGGCAGGTCCTACAATGAGCAGTTCTTC.

J is TRBJ2-7 and V is TRBV11-3; D gene uncertain. Trimming removed 0 bases from V and 6 bases from J, with 12 bases in between. Germline values: CDR1 SGHNT, CDR2 YENEEA. This CDR3 spans 14 amino acids. Written as DNA, the CDR3 is TGTGCCAGCAGCTTAGACCCCTCCAGCTCCGAGCAGTACTTC. Protein sequence: CASSLDPSSSEQYF.

The genes are TRBV12-3 or TRBV12-4 and TRBJ2-3, with 12 bases matching TRBD2. This CDR3 is built from 14 residues. With 5 bases clipped from V and 9 bases from J, the junction kept 6 bases outside the gene matches. CDR3 sequence reads: CASSVLAGGQTQYF. In DNA, the CDR3 is TGTGCCAGCAGTGTTCTAGCGGGGGGGCAGACGCAGTATTTT.

V usage is TRBV6-2 or TRBV6-3 and J usage is TRBJ2-1; D is uncertain. Germline CDR1 is MNHEY and CDR2 is SVGEGT. The CDR3 is made up of 12 amino acids. The V and J ends lost 6 bases and 9 bases respectively, with 12 bases between them. The DNA for the CDR3 is TGTGCCAGCAGAGACGATAAGCTTGAGCAGTTCTTC. Its protein is CASRDDKLEQFF.

The V gene is TRBV12-3 or TRBV12-4, the J gene TRBJ2-3; 10 positions agree with TRBD2. The CDR3 runs to 17 residues. The V and J ends lost 6 bases and 5 bases, in that order; junction bases with no gene match: 14. In DNA, the CDR3 is TGTGCCAGCAGCTTGGGGCTAGCGGGGGCCGAGGTAGATACGCAGTATTTT. Translation gives CASSLGLAGAEVDTQYF.

This sequence joins TRBV7-2 and TRBJ1-6; no reliable D call. The V end lost 5 bases, the J end lost 7 bases, and 15 bases lay between the germline ends. Germline values: CDR1 SGHTA, CDR2 FQGNSA. The CDR3 is 15 residues long. The CDR3 nucleotides are TGTGCCAGCAGCCCCCCTTCGGGTCGGAATTCACCCCTCCACTTT. Translating gives CASSPPSGRNSPLHF.

In this sample, this clonotype turned up a few times. This chain joins TRBV3-1 and TRBJ1-2, with a possible D match to TRBD1 (6 bases). V lost 6 bases and J 4 bases, leaving 12 bases between the germline ends. This CDR3 contains 13 residues. CDR1 is LGHDT, CDR2 YNNKEL, per germline (reference sequence). The DNA of the CDR3 is TGTGCCAGCAGTCAACAGGGCTTCTATGGCTACACCTTC. Translating it yields CASSQQGFYGYTF.

This rearrangement joins TRBV7-9 to TRBJ1-1; tentatively, D is TRBD1 (6 bases). The CDR3 has 14 amino acids. V lost 1 base, J lost 6 bases, and 12 bases lay in between. In germline, CDR1 is SEHNR, CDR2 FQNEAQ (reference sequence). The CDR3 region is CASSLGGASAEAFF. Written as DNA, the CDR3 is TGTGCCAGCAGCTTAGGGGGGGCCTCCGCTGAAGCTTTCTTT.

The CDR3 DNA is TGCAGCGTTGGTGGGGGCCGCCACCAGCAGTACTTC. Amino acid sequence: CSVGGGRHQQYF. V gene TRBV29-1 combines with J gene TRBJ2-7, with D perhaps TRBD1 (6 bases). Germline CDR1 and CDR2: SQVTM and ANQGSEA. CDR3 size: 12 residues. Trimming stripped 4 bases from V and 8 bases from J, with 15 bases between.

This clonotype was found a few times. The chain carries TRBV12-3 or TRBV12-4 and TRBJ2-3, with D hard to call. The CDR3 loop spans 16 amino acids. Trimming took 6 bases from V and 0 from J, leaving 16 bases between them. The CDR3 sequence: CASSLLGQPSTDTQYF. CDR3 nucleotides: TGTGCCAGCAGCCTCCTAGGGCAACCTAGCACAGATACGCAGTATTTT.

V is TRBV20-1 and J is TRBJ2-3; D is unresolved. The CDR3 totals 14 residues. V lost 3 bases, J lost 1 base, and 11 bases lay in between. Germline V CDR1 and CDR2: DFQATT, SNEGSKA (reference sequence). The CDR3 region is CSASGLGGTDTQYF. CDR3 bases: TGCAGTGCTAGTGGTCTTGGAGGCACAGATACGCAGTATTTT.